The 8 T cell receptor beta chains reported below all come from one sample, sequenced in a study of cytomegalovirus exposure and HLA in healthy donors. PCR used 60 Vbeta primers and 13 Jbeta primers. Only in-frame clones appear in the TCRdb table, and some are missing; sequencing was by immunoSEQ multiplex PCR. The table shows more than 140,000 clones, with over 75% occurring only once. The source material was PBMCs. The receptors here all came from a man aged 25-40 years in good health and CMV-seropositive.

The V and J genes are TRBV10-1 and TRBJ1-3; no clear D gene. Trimming took 4 bases from V and 4 from J, leaving 8 bases between them. The CDR3 has 13 residues. Germline lookup yields CDR1 WNHNN and CDR2 SYGVQD (reference sequence). The CDR3 nucleotides read TGCGCCAGCAGTGGTGGCCTGGGAAACACCATATATTTT. Its protein is CASSGGLGNTIYF.

This rearrangement joins TRBV6-6 to TRBJ2-7; D might be TRBD2 (5 bases). The V gene lost 2 bases and the J gene lost 1 base, with 6 bases spanning the gap. There are 13 residues in the CDR3. CDR1 and CDR2 (germline): MNHNY, SVGAGI (reference sequence). CDR3 residues: CASSYRESYEQYF. The CDR3 DNA sequence: TGTGCCAGCAGTTACCGGGAATCCTACGAGCAGTACTTC.

This clone occurred a few times. The chain employs TRBV25-1 and TRBJ1-1; D is ambiguous. Germline V gene lookup returns CDR1 MGHDK and CDR2 SYGVNS. The germline V and J ends were trimmed by 2 bases and 1 base, with 8 bases remaining between them. The CDR3 is made up of 14 amino acids. DNA of the CDR3: TGTGCCAGCAGTGAAGGGCACCCGAACACTGAAGCTTTCTTT. Its protein is CASSEGHPNTEAFF.

This clone has a handful of counts. The gene calls are TRBV5-6 and TRBJ2-3; tentatively, D is TRBD1 (7 bases). The CDR3 is made up of 15 amino acids. V was pared by 4 bases and J by 2 bases, with 14 bases between. Germline V gene data show CDR1 as SGHDT and CDR2 as YYEEEE. In nucleotides, the CDR3 is TGTGCCAGCAGCCTGGGGGGACAGATCACAGATACGCAGTATTTT. Translation gives CASSLGGQITDTQYF.

The chain couples TRBV5-1 to TRBJ2-7; maybe TRBD2 (6 bases). The CDR3 sequence is 17 residues long. V was shortened by 4 bases and J by 0 bases, with 20 bases between the two germline ends. Germline-derived CDR1 and CDR2 are SGHRS and YFSETQ. DNA for the CDR3: TGCGCCAGCAGCCATGATGTGCGGGACTCCCCCTCCTACGAGCAGTACTTC. Amino acid sequence: CASSHDVRDSPSYEQYF. The full variable domain, with the rest looked up from reference TRBV5-1 and TRBJ2-7, is KAGVTQTPRYLIKTRGQQVTLSCSPISGHRSVSWYQQTPGQGLQFLFEYFSETQRNKGNFPGRFSGRQFSNSRSEMNVSTLELGDSALYLCASSHDVRDSPSYEQYFGPGTRLTVT.

The genes are TRBV11-2 and TRBJ2-7; 7 bases align to TRBD2. This CDR3 region has 14 residues. From germline, CDR1 is SGHAT and CDR2 FQNNGV. The J segment lost 2 bases and the V segment lost 5 bases, leaving 6 bases of the junction unmatched. The CDR3 DNA follows: TGTGCCAGCAGCCCGAGACTAGCCGCCTACGAGCAGTACTTC. This codes for CASSPRLAAYEQYF.

Note on this clone: One end of the junction does not line up with germline, which may come from a read error. The genes are TRBV28 and TRBJ2-6; tentatively, D is TRBD1 (5 bases). The CDR3 spans 19 residues. Germline CDR1 reads MDHEN; CDR2 reads SYDVKM. The CDR3 loop is CASQLLGQNPISGANGLTF. The CDR3, as DNA: TGTGCCAGTCAATTATTGGGGCAGAATCCCATCTCTGGGGCCAACGGCCTGACTTTC.

This clone is a singleton in its sample. The V gene is TRBV5-1, the J gene TRBJ2-3; TRBD1 agrees at 8 bases. The CDR3 runs 15 residues. J was trimmed by 6 bases and V by 7 bases; bases with no gene match: 13. Germline values: CDR1 SGHRS, CDR2 YFSETQ. Here the CDR3 reads CASALLEDREDTQYF. In nucleotides, the CDR3 is TGCGCCAGCGCCCTCTTAGAGGACAGGGAGGATACGCAGTATTTT.